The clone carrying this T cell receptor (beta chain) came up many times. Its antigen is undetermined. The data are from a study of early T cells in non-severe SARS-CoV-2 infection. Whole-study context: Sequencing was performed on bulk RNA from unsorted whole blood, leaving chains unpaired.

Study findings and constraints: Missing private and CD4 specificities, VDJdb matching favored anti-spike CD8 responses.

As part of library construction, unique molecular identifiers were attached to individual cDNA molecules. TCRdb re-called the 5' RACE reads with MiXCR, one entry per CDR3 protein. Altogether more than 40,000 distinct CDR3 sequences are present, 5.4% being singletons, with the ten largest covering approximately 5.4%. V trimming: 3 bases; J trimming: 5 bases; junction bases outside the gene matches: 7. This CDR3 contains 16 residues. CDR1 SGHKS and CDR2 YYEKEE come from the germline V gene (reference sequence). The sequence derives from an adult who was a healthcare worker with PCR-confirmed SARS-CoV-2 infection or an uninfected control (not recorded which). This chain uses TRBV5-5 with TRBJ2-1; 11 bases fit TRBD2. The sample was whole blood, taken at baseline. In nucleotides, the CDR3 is TGTGCCAGCAGCTCACCGGGACTAGCGGCCCACAATGAGCAGTTCTTC. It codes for CASSSPGLAAHNEQFF.